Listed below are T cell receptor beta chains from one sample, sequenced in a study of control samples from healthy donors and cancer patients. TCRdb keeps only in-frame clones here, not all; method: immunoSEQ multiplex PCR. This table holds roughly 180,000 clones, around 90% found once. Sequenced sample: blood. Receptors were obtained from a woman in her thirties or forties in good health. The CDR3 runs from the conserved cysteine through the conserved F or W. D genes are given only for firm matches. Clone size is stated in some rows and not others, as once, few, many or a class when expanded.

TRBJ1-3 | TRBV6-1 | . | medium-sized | TGTGCCAGCAGTGACAGGTCGGATCTCTCTGGAAACACCATATATTTT | CASSDRSDLSGNTIYF
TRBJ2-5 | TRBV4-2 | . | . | TGTGCCAGCAGCCGAGGACTGGTGCAAGAGACCCAGTACTTC | CASSRGLVQETQYF
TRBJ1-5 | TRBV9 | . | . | TGTGCCAGCAGCCTAGGTTTGGGGAGTCAGCCCCAGCATTTT | CASSLGLGSQPQHF
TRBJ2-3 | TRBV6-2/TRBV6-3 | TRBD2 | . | TGTGCCAGCAGTCCCTCCGGGACTAGCGGGGGGGTAGATACGCAGTATTTT | CASSPSGTSGGVDTQYF
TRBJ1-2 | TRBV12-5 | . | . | TGTGCTAGTGAAAAGAACTATGGCTACACCTTC | CASEKNYGYTF
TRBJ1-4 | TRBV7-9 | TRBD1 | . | TGTGCCAGCAGCCTTGGACAGGTCCGGGTAAAACTGTTTTTT | CASSLGQVRVKLFF
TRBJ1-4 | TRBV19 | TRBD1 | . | TGTGCCAGTAGTCCACAGGGGGCCTCTAATGAAAAACTGTTTTTT | CASSPQGASNEKLFF
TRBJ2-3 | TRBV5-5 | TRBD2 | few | TGTGCCAGCAGCTTAAGCTCGCGGACTAGCGGGATATCAACAGATACGCAGTATTTT | CASSLSSRTSGISTDTQYF
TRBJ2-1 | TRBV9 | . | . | TGTGCCAGCAGCGAGGGGGGTATGCCGGTTGAGCAGTTCTTC | CASSEGGMPVEQFF
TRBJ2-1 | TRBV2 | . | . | TGTGCCAGCAGTGAATTGGGGGGGGGCGGGAATGAGCAGTTCTTC | CASSELGGGGNEQFF
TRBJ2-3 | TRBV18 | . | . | TGTGCCAGCTGGGCGGGGAGGAGCACAGATACGCAGTATTTT | CASWAGRSTDTQYF
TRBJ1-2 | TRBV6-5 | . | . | TGTGCCAGCAGTTACGGGGGACAACCCTATGGCTACACCTTC | CASSYGGQPYGYTF
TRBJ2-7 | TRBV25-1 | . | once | TGTGCCAGCAGTATATCGGGACCCCCCTACGAGCAGTACTTC | CASSISGPPYEQYF
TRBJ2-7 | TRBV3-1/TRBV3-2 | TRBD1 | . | TGTGCCAGCAGCCGCTGGACAGGGGGGATCTACGAGCAGTACTTC | CASSRWTGGIYEQYF
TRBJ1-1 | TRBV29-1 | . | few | TGCAGCGTTAAGACAGACTCATTGGCTGAAGCTTTCTTT | CSVKTDSLAEAFF
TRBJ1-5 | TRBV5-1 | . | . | TGCGCCAGCAGCTCGGATGGCAATCAGCCCCAGCATTTT | CASSSDGNQPQHF
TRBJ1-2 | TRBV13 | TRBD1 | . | TGTGCCAGCAGCGAGTGGACAGGGGGCGCCGGTGGCTACACCTTC | CASSEWTGGAGGYTF
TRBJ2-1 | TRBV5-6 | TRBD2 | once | TGTGCCAGCAGCTTGCCTAGCGGGGCAGTCTACAATGAGCAGTTCTTC | CASSLPSGAVYNEQFF
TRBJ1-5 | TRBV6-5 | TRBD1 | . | TGTGCCAGCAGTTCGGGACAGTCTAGCAATCAGCCCCAGCATTTT | CASSSGQSSNQPQHF
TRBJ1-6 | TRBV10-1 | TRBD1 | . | TGCGCCAGCTCACCGGGACAGGGTCACTCACCCCTCCACTTT | CASSPGQGHSPLHF
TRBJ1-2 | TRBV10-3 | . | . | TGTGCCATCAGTGAGTCGGCAGGAGCTTATGGCTACACCTTC | CAISESAGAYGYTF
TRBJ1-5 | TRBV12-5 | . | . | TGTGCTAGTGGTACAGGCAACCAGCCCCAGCATTTT | CASGTGNQPQHF
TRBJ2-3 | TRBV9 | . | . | TGTGCCAGCTCCCCAGGGGAGGGGGCCACAGATACGCAGTATTTT | CASSPGEGATDTQYF
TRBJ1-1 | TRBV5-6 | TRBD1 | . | TGTGCCAGCAGCTTGCTAGAACAGGGGGGCACTGAAGCTTTCTTT | CASSLLEQGGTEAFF
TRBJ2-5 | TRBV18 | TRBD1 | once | TGTGCCAGCTCACCAATGGGACAGCTTCAAGAGACCCAGTACTTC | CASSPMGQLQETQYF
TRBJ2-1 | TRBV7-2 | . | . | TGTGCCAGCAGAGGGACATCTTACTACAATGAGCAGTTCTTC | CASRGTSYYNEQFF
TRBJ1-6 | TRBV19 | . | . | TGTGCCACCCGAGAGACAAGAAACATAAACTATAATTCACCCCTCCACTTT | CATRETRNINYNSPLHF
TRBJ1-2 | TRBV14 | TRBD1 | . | TGTGCCAGCAGCCAAGGGAATTGGCCAGGGGGTGGCTACACCTTC | CASSQGNWPGGGYTF
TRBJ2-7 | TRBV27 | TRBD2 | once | TGTGCCAGCAGTCCACTAGCGGGGGTGACCTACGAGCAGTACTTC | CASSPLAGVTYEQYF
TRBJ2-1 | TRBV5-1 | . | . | TGCGCCAGCACTCTGGACAACCCGTCCTACAATGAGCAGTTCTTC | CASTLDNPSYNEQFF
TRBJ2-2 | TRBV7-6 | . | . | TGTGCCAGCAGCTTAATGGAGGTAGCGGCCCCCGGGGAGCTGTTTTTT | CASSLMEVAAPGELFF
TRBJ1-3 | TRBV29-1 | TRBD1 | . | TGCAGCGTGGGGACAGCGTCCCACACCATATATTTT | CSVGTASHTIYF
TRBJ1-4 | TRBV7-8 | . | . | TGTGCCAGCAGCTTGGAAGCAACTAATGAAAAACTGTTTTTT | CASSLEATNEKLFF
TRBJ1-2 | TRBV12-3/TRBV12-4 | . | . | TGTGCCAGCAGCCAGGGTAGGGGGTATGGCTACACCTTC | CASSQGRGYGYTF
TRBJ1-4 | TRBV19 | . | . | TGTGCCAGTAGTCGTACAGTACCTCCAACTAATGAAAAACTGTTTTTT | CASSRTVPPTNEKLFF
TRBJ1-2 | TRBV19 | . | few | TGTGCCAGTAGTATGGCGGGGGTCGGATATGGCTACACCTTC | CASSMAGVGYGYTF
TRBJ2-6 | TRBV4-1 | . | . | TGCGCCAGCAGCCAGCCGACAGTCGCCCCTGGGGCCAACGTCCTGACTTTC | CASSQPTVAPGANVLTF
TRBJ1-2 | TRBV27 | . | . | TGTGCCAGCAGTGTAGGGGGTGGGATTCACTATGGCTACACCTTC | CASSVGGGIHYGYTF
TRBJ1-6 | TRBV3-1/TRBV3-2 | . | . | TGTGCCAGCAGCCAAGCCCCGGGGTCACCCCTCCACTTT | CASSQAPGSPLHF
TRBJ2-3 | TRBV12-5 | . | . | TGTGCTAGTGGTTTGGTACGGAACCCGGGGGTCGCAGATACGCAGTATTTT | CASGLVRNPGVADTQYF
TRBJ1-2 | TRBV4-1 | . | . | TGCGCCAGCAGCCAAGATGGGCAGGGGTCGGCCTACACCTTC | CASSQDGQGSAYTF
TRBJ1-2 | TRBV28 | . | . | TGTGCCAGCAGTTTTACCGCGTCCTATGGCTACACCTTC | CASSFTASYGYTF
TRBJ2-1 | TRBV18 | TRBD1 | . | TGTGCCAGCTCACCCACAGGGGCTCAGTTCTTC | CASSPTGAQFF
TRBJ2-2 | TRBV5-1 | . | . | TGCGCCAGCAGCCCGGCGGGCTCCAACACCGGGGAGCTGTTTTTT | CASSPAGSNTGELFF
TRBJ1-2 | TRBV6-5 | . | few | TGTGCCAGCAGTTACGCGTGGGGAAGTAACTATGGCTACACCTTC | CASSYAWGSNYGYTF
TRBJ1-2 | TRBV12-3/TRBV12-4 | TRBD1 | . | TGTGCCAGCAGTAGGGACAGGGTTGAAGGCTACACCTTC | CASSRDRVEGYTF
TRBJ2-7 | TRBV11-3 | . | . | TGTGCCAGCAGCTCGACAGCCGCCTCCTACGAGCAGTACTTC | CASSSTAASYEQYF
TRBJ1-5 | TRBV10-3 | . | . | TGTGCCATCAGCAGGGATGGCAATCAGCCCCAGCATTTT | CAISRDGNQPQHF
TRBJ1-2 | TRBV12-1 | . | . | TGTGCCAGCAGCTGTGGGACATTCTACACCTTC | CASSCGTFYTF
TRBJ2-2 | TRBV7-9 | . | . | TGTGCCAGCAGCCCAGGACCGGGCGGGGAGCTGTTTTTT | CASSPGPGGELFF
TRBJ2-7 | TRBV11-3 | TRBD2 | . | TGTGCCAGCAGCTCCCGGCTAGCGGGTGGGTACGAGCAGTACTTC | CASSSRLAGGYEQYF
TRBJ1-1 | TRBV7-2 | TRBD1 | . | TGTGCCAGCAGCGCAGTCACAGGGGGAGGAGGGCAGTTT | CASSAVTGGGGQF
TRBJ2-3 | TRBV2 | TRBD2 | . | TGTGCCAGCAGAAAGGGACTACCCACTACGCAGTATTTT | CASRKGLPTTQYF
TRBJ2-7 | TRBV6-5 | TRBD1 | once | TGTGCCAGCAAGGGACAGGGAATGGTTATCTACGAGCAGTACTTC | CASKGQGMVIYEQYF
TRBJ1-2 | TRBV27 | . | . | TGTGCCAGCAGTCGGGACGGATATAACTATGGCTACACCTTC | CASSRDGYNYGYTF
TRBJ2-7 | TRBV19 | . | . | TGTGCCAGTAGTATAGTCTTCGCGGGATCCAAGCCCTACGAGCAGTACTTC | CASSIVFAGSKPYEQYF
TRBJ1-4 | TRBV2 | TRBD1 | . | TGTGCCAGCAGTGGGACAGGGGGCAGGTTAGCAACTAATGAAAAACTGTTTTTT | CASSGTGGRLATNEKLFF